The 6 T cell receptor beta chains listed next were all sequenced from one sample in a study of shared clonotypes between healthy human individuals. Data came from immunoSEQ multiplex PCR; TCRdb stores just in-frame clones and leaves some out. The sample has fewer than 2.5 million clones; 80% to 95% are singletons. Sample: naive CD4+ T cells from PBMCs. Subset specified: CD45RA+ positively selected. These TCRs come from a man aged 18 to 29 in good health. Some clones in this sample may be carry-over from other donors' samples.

A word on this clone: The same CDR3 can be traced to other DNA sequences in this sample. The rearrangement joins TRBV7-3 to TRBJ2-7, with 12 nucleotides matching TRBD2. Germline V gene sequence: CDR1 SGHTA, CDR2 FQGTGA. Trimming removed 4 bases from V and 1 base from J; junction bases left unmatched: 2. CDR3 length equals 15 residues. Here the CDR3 DNA reads TGTGCCAGCAGCTCCGGACTAGCGGGGTCCTACGAGCAGTACTTC. It specifies CASSSGLAGSYEQYF.

The chain couples TRBV4-1 to TRBJ2-1; D possibly uses TRBD1 or TRBD2 (6 bases each). Trimming removed 0 bases from V and 0 bases from J, with 15 bases in between. The CDR3 runs to 18 residues. Looked up from germline, CDR1 is MGHRA and CDR2 is YSYEKL. The CDR3 spells CASSQDRGRLSSYNEQFF. For the CDR3, the DNA is TGCGCCAGCAGCCAAGATCGGGGGCGCTTAAGCTCCTACAATGAGCAGTTCTTC.

The table lists this clone with a count of one. V and J are TRBV27 and TRBJ2-5, with 7 nucleotides matching TRBD2. The CDR3 is 16 residues long. CDR1 and CDR2 from the germline V gene are MNHEY and SMNVEV (reference sequence). V gave up 3 bases and J gave up 1 base; unmatched junction bases: 8. The CDR3 protein is CASSFFAGRGQETQYF. The CDR3, as DNA: TGTGCCAGCAGTTTTTTCGCAGGGAGGGGCCAAGAGACCCAGTACTTC.

The genes are TRBV19 and TRBJ2-5; D may be TRBD2 (6 bases). The CDR3 contains 12 residues. Trimming removed 8 bases from V and 3 bases from J, with 10 bases in between. The germline V gene encodes CDR1 LNHDA and CDR2 SQIVND (reference sequence). The DNA of the CDR3 is TGTGCCAGTGACGGCGGGGAAGAGACCCAGTACTTC. Its protein is CASDGGEETQYF.

The rearrangement links TRBV28 to TRBJ2-7; D is unclear. From germline, CDR1 is MDHEN and CDR2 SYDVKM. The ends were cut back, 8 bases at V and 4 bases at J, with 12 bases in the middle. This CDR3 comprises 12 residues. CDR3 in DNA: TGTGCCAGCTATAGTGGGAATTACGAGCAGTACTTC. It yields the protein CASYSGNYEQYF.

The chain uses TRBV28 and TRBJ2-2; 8 bases fit TRBD1. CDR3 length equals 16 residues. The V gene's germline CDR1 is MDHEN and CDR2 SYDVKM. V shed 6 bases and J 4 bases; nucleotides not matched to a gene: 10. CDR3 bases: TGTGCCAGCAGCACTACAACAGGGGGGACCACCGGGGAGCTGTTTTTT. This translates into CASSTTTGGTTGELFF.